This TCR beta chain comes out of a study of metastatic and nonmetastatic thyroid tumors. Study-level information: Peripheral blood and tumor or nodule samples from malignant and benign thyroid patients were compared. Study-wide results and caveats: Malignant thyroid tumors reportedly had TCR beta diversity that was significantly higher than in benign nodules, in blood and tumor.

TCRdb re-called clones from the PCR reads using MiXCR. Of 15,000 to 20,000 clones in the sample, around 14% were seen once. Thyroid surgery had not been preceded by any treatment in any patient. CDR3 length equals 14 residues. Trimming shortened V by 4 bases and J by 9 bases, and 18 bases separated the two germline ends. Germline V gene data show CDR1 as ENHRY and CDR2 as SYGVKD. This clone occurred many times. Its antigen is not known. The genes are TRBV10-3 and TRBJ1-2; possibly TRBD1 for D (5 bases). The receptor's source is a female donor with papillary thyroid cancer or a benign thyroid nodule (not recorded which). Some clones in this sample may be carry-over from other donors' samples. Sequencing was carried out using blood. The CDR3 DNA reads TGTGCCATCAGTGGAGGAGGGGTTAGGAGTCGCTACACCTTC. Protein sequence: CAISGGGVRSRYTF.